This TCR beta chain was recovered during a study of shared clonotypes between healthy human individuals. V was clipped by 1 base and J by 1 base, with 10 bases between them. This CDR3 contains 15 residues. The V gene's germline CDR1 is LNHNV and CDR2 YYDKDF (reference sequence). TCRdb keeps only in-frame clones here, not all; method: immunoSEQ multiplex PCR. The repertoire holds approximately 350,000 clones, 96% seen once, with approximately 0.32% in the top ten. This clone appeared a single time. This sequence originates from a man younger than 40 in good health. Sequenced input: memory CD8+ T cells sorted from blood. Subset here: CD45RO+ cells pooled with CCR7-negative TemRA cells. J is TRBJ1-1 and V is TRBV15; D ambiguous. The CDR3 is CATSRGRFGNTEAFF. The CDR3, as DNA: TGTGCCACCAGCAGAGGGCGATTTGGGAACACTGAAGCTTTCTTT. The full variable domain, completed using reference TRBV15 and TRBJ1-1, is DAMVIQNPRYQVTQFGKPVTLSCSQTLNHNVMYWYQQKSSQAPKLLFHYYDKDFNNEADTPDNFQSRRPNTSFCFLDIRSPGLGDTAMYLCATSRGRFGNTEAFFGQGTRLTVV.